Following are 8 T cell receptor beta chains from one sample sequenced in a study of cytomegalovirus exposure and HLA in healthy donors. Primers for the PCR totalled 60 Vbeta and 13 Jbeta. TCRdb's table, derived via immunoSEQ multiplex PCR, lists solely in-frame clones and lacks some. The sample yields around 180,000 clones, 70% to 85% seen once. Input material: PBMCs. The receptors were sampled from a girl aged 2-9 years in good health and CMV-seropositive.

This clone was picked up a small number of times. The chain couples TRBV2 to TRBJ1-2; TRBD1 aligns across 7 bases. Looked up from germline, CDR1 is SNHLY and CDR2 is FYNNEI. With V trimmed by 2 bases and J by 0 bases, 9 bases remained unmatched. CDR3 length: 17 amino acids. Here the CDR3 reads CASSEHVTGKANYGYTF. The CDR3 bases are TGTGCCAGCAGTGAACACGTGACAGGGAAAGCTAACTATGGCTACACCTTC.

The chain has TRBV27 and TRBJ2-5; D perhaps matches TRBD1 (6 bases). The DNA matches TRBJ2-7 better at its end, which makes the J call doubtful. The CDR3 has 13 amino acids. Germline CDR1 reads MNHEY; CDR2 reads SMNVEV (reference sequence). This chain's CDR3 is CASRGTGLSEQYF. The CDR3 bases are TGTGCCAGCAGAGGCACAGGGCTGAGCGAGCAGTACTTC.

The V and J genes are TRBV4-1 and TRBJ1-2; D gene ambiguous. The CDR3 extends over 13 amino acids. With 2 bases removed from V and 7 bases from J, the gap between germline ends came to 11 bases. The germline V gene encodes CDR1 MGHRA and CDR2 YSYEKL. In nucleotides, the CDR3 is TGCGCCAGCAGCCAATCCCGGGTTGGTGGCTACACCTTC. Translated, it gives CASSQSRVGGYTF.

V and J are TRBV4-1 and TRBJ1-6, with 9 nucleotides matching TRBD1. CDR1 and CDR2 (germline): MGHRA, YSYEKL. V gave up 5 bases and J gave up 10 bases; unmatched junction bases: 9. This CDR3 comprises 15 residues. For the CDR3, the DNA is TGCGCCAGCAGCAGCCGGAGGACAGGGGTCTCACCCCTCCACTTT. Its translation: CASSSRRTGVSPLHF.

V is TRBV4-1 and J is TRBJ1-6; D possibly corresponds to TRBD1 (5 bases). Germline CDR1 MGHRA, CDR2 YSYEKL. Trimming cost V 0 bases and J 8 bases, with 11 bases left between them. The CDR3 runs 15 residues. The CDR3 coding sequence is TGCGCCAGCAGCCAAGAGTCAGGGCCCCATTCACCCCTCCACTTT. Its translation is CASSQESGPHSPLHF.

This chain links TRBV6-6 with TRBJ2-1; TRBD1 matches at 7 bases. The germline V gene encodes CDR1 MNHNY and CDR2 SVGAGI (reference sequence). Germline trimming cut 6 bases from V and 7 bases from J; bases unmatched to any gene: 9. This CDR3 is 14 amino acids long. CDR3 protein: CASRRDRASNEQFF. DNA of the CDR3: TGTGCCAGCAGACGTGACAGGGCCAGTAATGAGCAGTTCTTC.

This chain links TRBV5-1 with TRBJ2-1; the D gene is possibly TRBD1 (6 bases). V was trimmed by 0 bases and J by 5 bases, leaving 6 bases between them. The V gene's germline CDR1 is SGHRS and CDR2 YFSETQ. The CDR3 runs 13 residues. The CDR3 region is CASSLGQDNEQFF. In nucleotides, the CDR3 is TGCGCCAGCAGCTTGGGACAGGACAATGAGCAGTTCTTC.

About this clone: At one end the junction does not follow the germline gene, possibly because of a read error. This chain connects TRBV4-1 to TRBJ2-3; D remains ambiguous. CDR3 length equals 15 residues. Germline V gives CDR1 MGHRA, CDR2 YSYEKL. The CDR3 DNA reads TGCGTCAGCAGCCAAGTCCTCCTACAGTCAGATACGCAGTATTTT. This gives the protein CVSSQVLLQSDTQYF.